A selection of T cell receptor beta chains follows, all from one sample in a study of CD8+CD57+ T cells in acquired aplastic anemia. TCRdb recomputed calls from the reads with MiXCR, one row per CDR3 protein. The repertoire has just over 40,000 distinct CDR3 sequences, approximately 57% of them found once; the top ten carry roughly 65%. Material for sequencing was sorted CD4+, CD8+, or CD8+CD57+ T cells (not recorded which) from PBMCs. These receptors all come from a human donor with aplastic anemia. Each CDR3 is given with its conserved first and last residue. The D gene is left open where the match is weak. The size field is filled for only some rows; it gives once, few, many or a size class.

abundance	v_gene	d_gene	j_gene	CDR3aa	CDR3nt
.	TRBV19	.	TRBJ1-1	CASTLHDTEAFF	TGTGCCAGTACCCTACATGACACTGAAGCTTTCTTT
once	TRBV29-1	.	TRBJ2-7	CSVEDLVGRTYEQYF	TGCAGCGTTGAAGACCTTGTGGGACGGACCTACGAGCAGTACTTC
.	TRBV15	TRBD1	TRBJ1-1	CATSQQGGNTEAFF	TGTGCCACCAGCCAACAGGGGGGGAACACTGAAGCTTTCTTT
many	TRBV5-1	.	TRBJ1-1	CATSLFGSPNTEAFF	TGCGCCACCAGCTTGTTTGGGAGTCCGAACACTGAAGCTTTCTTT
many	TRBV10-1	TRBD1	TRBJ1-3	CATHYWGQGEEGNTIYF	TGCGCCACACATTATTGGGGACAGGGTGAAGAGGGAAACACCATATATTTT
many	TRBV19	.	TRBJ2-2	CASSIRGELANTGELFF	TGTGCCAGTAGTATTCGCGGGGAGTTAGCGAACACCGGGGAGCTGTTTTTT
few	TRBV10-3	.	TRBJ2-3	CAIGASTDTQYF	TGTGCCATTGGGGCTAGCACAGATACGCAGTATTTT
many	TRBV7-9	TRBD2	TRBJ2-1	CASSFPGGLSSYNEQFF	TGTGCCAGCAGCTTCCCGGGGGGGTTGAGCTCCTACAATGAGCAGTTCTTC
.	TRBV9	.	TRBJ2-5	CASSVGTLQETQYF	TGTGCCAGCAGCGTAGGGACGCTCCAAGAGACCCAGTACTTC
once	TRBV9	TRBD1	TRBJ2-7	CASSRTWDSSYEQYF	TGTGCCAGCAGCCGTACCTGGGACAGCTCCTACGAGCAGTACTTC
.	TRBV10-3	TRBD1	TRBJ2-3	CAIRDRGQESDTQYF	TGTGCCATCAGGGACAGGGGGCAGGAATCAGATACGCAGTATTTT
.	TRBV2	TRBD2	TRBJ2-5	CASSTLAGRTLGETQYF	TGTGCCAGCAGTACCCTAGCGGGGCGCACGTTGGGGGAGACCCAGTACTTC
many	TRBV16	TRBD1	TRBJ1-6	CASSPYRDRQNSPLHF	TGTGCCAGCAGCCCCTACCGGGACAGACAAAATTCACCCCTCCACTTT
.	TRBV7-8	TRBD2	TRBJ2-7	CASSSPGLASYEQYF	TGTGCCAGCAGCTCCCCGGGACTAGCCTCCTACGAGCAGTACTTC
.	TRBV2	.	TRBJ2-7	CASSAMQGSREQYF	TGTGCCAGCAGTGCTATGCAGGGGTCACGGGAGCAGTACTTC